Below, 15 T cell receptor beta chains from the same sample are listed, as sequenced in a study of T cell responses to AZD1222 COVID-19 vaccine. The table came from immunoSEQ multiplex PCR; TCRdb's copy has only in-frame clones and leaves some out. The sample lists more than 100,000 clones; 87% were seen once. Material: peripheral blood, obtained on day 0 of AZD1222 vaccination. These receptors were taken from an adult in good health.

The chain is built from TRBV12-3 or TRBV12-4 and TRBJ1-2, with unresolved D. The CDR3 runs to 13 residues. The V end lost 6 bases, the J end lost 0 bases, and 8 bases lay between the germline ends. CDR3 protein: CASSTSTNYGYTF. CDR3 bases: TGTGCCAGCAGCACCTCGACTAACTATGGCTACACCTTC.

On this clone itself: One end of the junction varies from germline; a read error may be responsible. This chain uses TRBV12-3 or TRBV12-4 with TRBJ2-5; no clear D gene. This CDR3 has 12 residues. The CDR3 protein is CASCQDKRRYHF. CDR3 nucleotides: TGTGCCAGCTGTCAGGATAAGCGACGTTACCACTTC.

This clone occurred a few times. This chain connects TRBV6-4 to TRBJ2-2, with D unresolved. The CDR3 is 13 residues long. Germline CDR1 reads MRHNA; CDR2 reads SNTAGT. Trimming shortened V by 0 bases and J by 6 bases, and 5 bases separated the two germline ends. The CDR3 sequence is CASSDSSSGELFF. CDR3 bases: TGTGCCAGCAGTGACTCGTCCTCCGGGGAGCTGTTTTTT.

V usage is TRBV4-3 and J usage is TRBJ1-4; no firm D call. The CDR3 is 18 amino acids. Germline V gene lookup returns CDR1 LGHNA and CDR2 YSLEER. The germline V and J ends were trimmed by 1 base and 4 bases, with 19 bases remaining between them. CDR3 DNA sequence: TGCGCCAGCAGCCAAGGGGCCCAGGCCACACTTTTTAATGAAAAACTGTTTTTT. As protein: CASSQGAQATLFNEKLFF.

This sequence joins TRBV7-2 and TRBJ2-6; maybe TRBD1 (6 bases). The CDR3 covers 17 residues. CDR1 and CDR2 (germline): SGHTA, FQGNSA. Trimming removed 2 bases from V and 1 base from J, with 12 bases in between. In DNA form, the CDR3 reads TGTGCCAGCAGCTTACGGCTTGGACAGTCTGGGGCCAACGTCCTGACTTTC. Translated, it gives CASSLRLGQSGANVLTF. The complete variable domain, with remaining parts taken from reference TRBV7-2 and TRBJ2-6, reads GAGVSQSPSNKVTEKGKDVELRCDPISGHTALYWYRQSLGQGLEFLIYFQGNSAPDKSGLPSDRFSAERTGGSVSTLTIQRTQQEDSAVYLCASSLRLGQSGANVLTFGAGSRLTVL.

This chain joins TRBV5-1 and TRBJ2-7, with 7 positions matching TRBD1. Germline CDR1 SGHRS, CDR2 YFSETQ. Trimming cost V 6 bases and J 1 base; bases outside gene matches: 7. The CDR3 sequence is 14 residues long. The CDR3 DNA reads TGCGCCAGCACTACCGGGACAGCATCCTACGAGCAGTACTTC. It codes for CASTTGTASYEQYF.

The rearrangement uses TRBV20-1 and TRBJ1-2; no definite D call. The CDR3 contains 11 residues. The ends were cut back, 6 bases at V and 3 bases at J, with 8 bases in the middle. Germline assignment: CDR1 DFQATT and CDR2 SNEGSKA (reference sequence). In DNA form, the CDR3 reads TGCAGTGCCCCGTTGGACTATGGCTACACCTTC. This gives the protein CSAPLDYGYTF.

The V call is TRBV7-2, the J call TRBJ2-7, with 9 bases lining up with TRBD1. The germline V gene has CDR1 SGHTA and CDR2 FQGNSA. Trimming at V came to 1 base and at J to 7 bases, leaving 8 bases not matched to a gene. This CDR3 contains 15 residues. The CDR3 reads CASSLEGTGFREQYF. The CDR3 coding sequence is TGTGCCAGCAGCTTAGAGGGGACAGGGTTCCGGGAGCAGTACTTC.

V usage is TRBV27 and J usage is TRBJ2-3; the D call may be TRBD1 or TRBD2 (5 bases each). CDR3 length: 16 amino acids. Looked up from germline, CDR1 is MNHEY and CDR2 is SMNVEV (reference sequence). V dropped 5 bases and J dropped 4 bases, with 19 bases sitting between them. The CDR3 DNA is TGTGCCAGCAGTCCCGGGACGGTTACATATCCAGATACGCAGTATTTT. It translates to CASSPGTVTYPDTQYF.

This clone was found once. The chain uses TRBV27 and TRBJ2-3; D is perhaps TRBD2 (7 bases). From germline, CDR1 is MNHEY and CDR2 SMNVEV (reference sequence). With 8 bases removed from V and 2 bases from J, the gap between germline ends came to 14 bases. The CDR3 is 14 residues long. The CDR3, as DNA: TGTGCCAGCGGCACCCGGGGGGCCACAGATACGCAGTATTTT. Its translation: CASGTRGATDTQYF.

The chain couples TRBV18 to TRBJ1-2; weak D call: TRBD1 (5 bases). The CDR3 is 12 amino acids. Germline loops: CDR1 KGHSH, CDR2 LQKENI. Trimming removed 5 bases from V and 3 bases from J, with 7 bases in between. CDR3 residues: CASSEGDYGYTF. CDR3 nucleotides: TGTGCCAGCTCAGAAGGGGACTATGGCTACACCTTC.

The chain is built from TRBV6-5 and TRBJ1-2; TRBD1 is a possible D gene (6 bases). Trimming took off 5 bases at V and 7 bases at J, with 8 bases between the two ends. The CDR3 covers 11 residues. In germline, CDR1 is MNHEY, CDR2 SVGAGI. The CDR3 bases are TGTGCCAGCAGTAGGGGGGCTGGCTACACCTTC. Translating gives CASSRGAGYTF.

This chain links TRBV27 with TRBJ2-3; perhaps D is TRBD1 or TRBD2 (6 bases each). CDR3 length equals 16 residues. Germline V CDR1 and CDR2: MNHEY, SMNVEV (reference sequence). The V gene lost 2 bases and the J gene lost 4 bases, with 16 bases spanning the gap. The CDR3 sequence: CASSLPNLGGPDTQYF. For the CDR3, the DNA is TGTGCCAGCAGTTTACCAAATCTCGGGGGCCCAGATACGCAGTATTTT.

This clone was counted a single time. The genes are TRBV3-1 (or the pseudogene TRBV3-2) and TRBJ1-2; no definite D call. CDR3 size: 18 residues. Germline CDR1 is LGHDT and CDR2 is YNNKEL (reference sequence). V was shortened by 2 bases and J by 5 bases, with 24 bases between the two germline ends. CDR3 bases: TGTGCCAGCAGCCAATCGGCGCTTCGAGCAGGAACCTCATATGGCTACACCTTC. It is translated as CASSQSALRAGTSYGYTF.

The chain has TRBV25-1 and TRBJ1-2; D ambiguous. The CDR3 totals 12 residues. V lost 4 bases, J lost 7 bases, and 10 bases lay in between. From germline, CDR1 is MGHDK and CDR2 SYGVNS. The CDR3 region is CASSGVRAGYTF. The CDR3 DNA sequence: TGTGCCAGCAGTGGAGTGAGGGCTGGCTACACCTTC.